This T cell receptor beta chain was found in a study of tumor and adjacent non-tumor tissue in lung cancer. The library came from three nested PCR rounds adapted from ARM-PCR protocols. TCRdb re-derived calls from the multiplex PCR reads in MiXCR, one entry per CDR3 protein. The sample lists about 76,000 distinct CDR3 sequences; under 70% were seen once. RNA was extracted from bulk tissue without any cell sorting. Concerning this clonotype itself: This CDR3 fails to terminate in the conserved phenylalanine or tryptophan, so it likely reflects a read error.

The CDR3 covers 16 residues. Germline V gives CDR1 MGHRA, CDR2 YSYEKL. The sequenced sample was lung tumor tissue. This sequence originates from a woman in her 70s with non-small cell lung cancer. The chain employs TRBV4-1 and TRBJ1-5, with D perhaps TRBD1 (6 bases). The CDR3 here is CTSSQIGGDSNQPQHL. The DNA for the CDR3 is TGCACCAGCAGCCAAATAGGGGGGGATAGCAATCAGCCCCAGCATTTA.